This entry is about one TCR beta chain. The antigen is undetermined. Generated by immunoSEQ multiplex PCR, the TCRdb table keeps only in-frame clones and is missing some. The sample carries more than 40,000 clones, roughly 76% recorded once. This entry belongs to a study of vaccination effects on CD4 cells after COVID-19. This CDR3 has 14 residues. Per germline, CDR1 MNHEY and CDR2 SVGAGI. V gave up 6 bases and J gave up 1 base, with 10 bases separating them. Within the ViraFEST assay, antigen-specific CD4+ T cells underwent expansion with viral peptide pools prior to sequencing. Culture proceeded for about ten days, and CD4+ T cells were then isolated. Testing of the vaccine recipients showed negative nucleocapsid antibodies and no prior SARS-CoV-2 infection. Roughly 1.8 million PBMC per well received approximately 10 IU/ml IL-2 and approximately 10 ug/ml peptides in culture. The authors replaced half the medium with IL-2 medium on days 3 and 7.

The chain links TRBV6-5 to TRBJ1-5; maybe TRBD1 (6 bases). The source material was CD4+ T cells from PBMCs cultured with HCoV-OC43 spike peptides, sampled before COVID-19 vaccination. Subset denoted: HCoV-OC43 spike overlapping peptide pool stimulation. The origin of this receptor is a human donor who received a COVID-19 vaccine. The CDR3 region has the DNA TGTGCCAGCAGACAGGGTGTGAGCAATCAGCCCCAGCATTTT. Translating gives CASRQGVSNQPQHF.